These 6 T cell receptor beta chains were sequenced from one sample in a study of blood T cells in healthy people across ages. Through a sample-barcoded 5' primer and a J-beta primer mix, a second PCR was run for 7 to 11 cycles. Each CDR3 protein gets one entry after TCRdb re-called the 5' RACE reads with MiXCR. The repertoire includes roughly 680,000 distinct CDR3 sequences, approximately 52% of them detected once, and roughly 14% sits in the top ten. Sequenced sample: blood. The receptors shown here come from a woman older than 75 in good health.

The CDR3 DNA reads as TGTGCCAGCAACCCCGAGGGGCCCCACAATGAGCAGTTCTTC. Residues: CASNPEGPHNEQFF. The chain employs TRBV7-2 and TRBJ2-1; the D gene could be TRBD1 or TRBD2 (5 bases each). Deletions cut 7 bases from V and 5 bases from J, with 15 bases between. The CDR3 has 14 residues. Germline lookup yields CDR1 SGHTA and CDR2 FQGNSA.

The V call is TRBV29-1, the J call TRBJ2-5; D is unresolved. The J call may be mistaken, given a closer DNA end match to TRBJ2-7. This CDR3 contains 10 residues. Per germline, CDR1 SQVTM and CDR2 ANQGSEA. Here the CDR3 reads CSVGDTEQYF. The CDR3 coding sequence is TGCAGCGTCGGCGACACCGAGCAGTACTTC.

This clonotype was observed a handful of times. The chain joins TRBV12-3 or TRBV12-4 to TRBJ2-2; no reliable D call. Trimming removed 6 bases from V and 7 bases from J, with 15 bases in between. This CDR3 has 14 amino acids. In DNA, the CDR3 is TGTGCCAGCAGCTTAACCCTCCCCCGCGGGGAGCTGTTTTTT. Amino acids: CASSLTLPRGELFF.

The sample holds many counts of this clonotype. This chain joins TRBV12-3 or TRBV12-4 and TRBJ2-5; D unclear. The CDR3 spans 14 residues. V was shortened by 3 bases and J by 2 bases, with 10 bases between the two germline ends. The CDR3 is CASSFNVGQETQYF. The CDR3, as DNA: TGTGCCAGCAGTTTTAACGTAGGGCAAGAGACCCAGTACTTC.

The V and J genes are TRBV12-3 or TRBV12-4 and TRBJ2-5, with 10 bases fitting TRBD1. TRBJ2-7 explains the end of the DNA better; the J call may be wrong. CDR3 length: 15 residues. CDR3 region: CASSNTGTGAYEQYF. CDR3 sequence (DNA): TGTGCCAGCAGCAATACCGGGACAGGGGCCTACGAGCAGTACTTC.

This clonotype was picked up a small number of times. The chain joins TRBV20-1 to TRBJ2-7; weak D call: TRBD2 (6 bases). V gave up 5 bases and J gave up 2 bases, with 19 bases separating them. The CDR3 is 15 amino acids. Germline CDR1 and CDR2: DFQATT and SNEGSKA (reference sequence). The DNA for the CDR3 is TGCAGTGCTCTTGGGAGTAGCGGTACCACCTACGAGCAGTACTTC. Residues: CSALGSSGTTYEQYF.